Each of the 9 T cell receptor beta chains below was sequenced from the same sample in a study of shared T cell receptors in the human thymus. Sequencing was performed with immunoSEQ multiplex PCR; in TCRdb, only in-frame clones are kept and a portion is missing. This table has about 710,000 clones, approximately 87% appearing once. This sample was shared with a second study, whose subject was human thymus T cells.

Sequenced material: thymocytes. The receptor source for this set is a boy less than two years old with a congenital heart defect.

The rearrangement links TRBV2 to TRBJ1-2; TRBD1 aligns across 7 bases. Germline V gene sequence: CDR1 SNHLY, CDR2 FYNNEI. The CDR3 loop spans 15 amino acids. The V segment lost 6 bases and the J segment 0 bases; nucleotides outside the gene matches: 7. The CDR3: CASSKQGTANYGYTF. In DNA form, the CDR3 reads TGTGCCAGCAGCAAACAGGGGACAGCTAACTATGGCTACACCTTC.

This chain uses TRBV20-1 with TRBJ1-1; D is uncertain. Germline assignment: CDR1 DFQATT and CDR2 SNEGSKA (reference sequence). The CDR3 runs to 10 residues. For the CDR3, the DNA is TGCACCCCCGGGAACACTGAAGCTTTCTTT. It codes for CTPGNTEAFF.

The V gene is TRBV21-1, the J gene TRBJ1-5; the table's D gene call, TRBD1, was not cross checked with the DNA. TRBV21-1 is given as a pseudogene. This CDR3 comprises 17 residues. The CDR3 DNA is TGTGCCAGCAGCGCGCGGACAGCACAGTATAGCAATCAGCCCCAGCATTTT. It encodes CASSARTAQYSNQPQHF.

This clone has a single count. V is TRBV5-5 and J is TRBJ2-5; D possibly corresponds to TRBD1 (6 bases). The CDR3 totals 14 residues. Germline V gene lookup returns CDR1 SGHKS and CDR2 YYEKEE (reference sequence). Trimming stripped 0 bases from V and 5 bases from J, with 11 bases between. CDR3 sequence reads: CASSLGTGKETQYF. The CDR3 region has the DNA TGTGCCAGCAGCTTGGGTACAGGGAAGGAGACCCAGTACTTC.

The DNA for the CDR3 is TGTGCCAGCAGCGTAAGACAGGGAAGTCTCTACGAGCAGTACTTC. Protein: CASSVRQGSLYEQYF. V usage is TRBV9 and J usage is TRBJ2-7; 7 bases align to TRBD1. CDR1 SGDLS and CDR2 YYNGEE come from the germline V gene. After removal of 1 base from V and 3 bases from J, the junction contained 7 bases not matched to a gene. The CDR3 has 15 residues.

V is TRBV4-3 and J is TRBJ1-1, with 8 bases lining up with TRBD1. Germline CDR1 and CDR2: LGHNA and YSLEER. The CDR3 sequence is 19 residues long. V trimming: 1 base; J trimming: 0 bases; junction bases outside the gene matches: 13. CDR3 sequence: CASSQGRRDRGIMNTEAFF. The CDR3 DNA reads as TGCGCCAGCAGCCAAGGGCGGAGAGACAGGGGAATTATGAACACTGAAGCTTTCTTT.

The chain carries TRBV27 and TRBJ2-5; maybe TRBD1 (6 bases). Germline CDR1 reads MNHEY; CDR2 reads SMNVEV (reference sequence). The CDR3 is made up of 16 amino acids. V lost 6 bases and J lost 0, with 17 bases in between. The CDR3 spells CASSQGGQTHQETQYF. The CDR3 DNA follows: TGTGCCAGCAGCCAAGGTGGACAGACACACCAAGAGACCCAGTACTTC.

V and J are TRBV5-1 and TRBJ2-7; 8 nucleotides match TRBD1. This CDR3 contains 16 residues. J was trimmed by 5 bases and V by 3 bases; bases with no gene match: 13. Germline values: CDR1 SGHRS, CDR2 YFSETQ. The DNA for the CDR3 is TGCGCCAGCAGCTGGACAGGGAACCCTACCAGCCACGAGCAGTACTTC. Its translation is CASSWTGNPTSHEQYF.

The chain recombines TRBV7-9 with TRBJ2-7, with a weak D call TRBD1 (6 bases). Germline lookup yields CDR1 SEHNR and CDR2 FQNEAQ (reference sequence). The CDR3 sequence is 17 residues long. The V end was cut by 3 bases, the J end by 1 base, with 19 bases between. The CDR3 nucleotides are TGTGCCAGCAGCTTCAGGGGTGGGGGATACGTGTCCTACGAGCAGTACTTC. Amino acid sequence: CASSFRGGGYVSYEQYF.